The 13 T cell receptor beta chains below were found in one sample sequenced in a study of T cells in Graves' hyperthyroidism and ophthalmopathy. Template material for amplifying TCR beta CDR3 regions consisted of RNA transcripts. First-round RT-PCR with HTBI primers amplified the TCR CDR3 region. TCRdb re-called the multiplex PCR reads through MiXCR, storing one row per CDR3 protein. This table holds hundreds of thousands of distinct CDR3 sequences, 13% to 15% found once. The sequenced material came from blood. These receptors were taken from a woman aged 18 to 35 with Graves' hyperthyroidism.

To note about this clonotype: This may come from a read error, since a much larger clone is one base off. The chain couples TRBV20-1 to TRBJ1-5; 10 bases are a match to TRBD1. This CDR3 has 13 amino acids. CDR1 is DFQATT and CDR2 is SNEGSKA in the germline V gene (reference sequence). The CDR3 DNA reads TGCAGTGCCAGGACAGGGGGTAGTCAGCGCCAGCATTTT. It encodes CSARTGGSQRQHF.

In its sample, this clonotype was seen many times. The CDR3 region is CASSQRASGTNTGELFF. The CDR3 DNA follows: TGCGCCAGCAGCCAACGTGCTAGCGGGACGAACACCGGGGAGCTGTTTTTT. The chain combines TRBV4-1 with TRBJ2-2; 9 positions agree with TRBD2. Germline V gene data show CDR1 as MGHRA and CDR2 as YSYEKL. This CDR3 comprises 17 residues. Losses at the gene ends were 2 bases for V and 0 bases for J; bases not matched to a gene: 4.

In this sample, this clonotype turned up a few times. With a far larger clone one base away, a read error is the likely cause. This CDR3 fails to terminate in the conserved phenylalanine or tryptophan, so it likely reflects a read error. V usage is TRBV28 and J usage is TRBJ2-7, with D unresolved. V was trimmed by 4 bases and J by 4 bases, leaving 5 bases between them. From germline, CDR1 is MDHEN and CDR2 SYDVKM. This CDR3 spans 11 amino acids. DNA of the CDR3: TGTGCCAGCAGTTCCAGATACGAGCAGTACCTC. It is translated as CASSSRYEQYL.

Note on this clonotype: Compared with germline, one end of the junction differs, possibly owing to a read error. The CDR3 nucleotides are TGTGCCAGTAGCCTTGCCGGCGGGCCCTACAAGCAGTACTTC. Translating it yields CASSLAGGPYKQYF. The rearrangement uses TRBV19 and TRBJ2-7, with D possibly matching TRBD2 (5 bases). CDR3 size: 14 residues. The V gene's germline CDR1 is LNHDA and CDR2 SQIVND (reference sequence).

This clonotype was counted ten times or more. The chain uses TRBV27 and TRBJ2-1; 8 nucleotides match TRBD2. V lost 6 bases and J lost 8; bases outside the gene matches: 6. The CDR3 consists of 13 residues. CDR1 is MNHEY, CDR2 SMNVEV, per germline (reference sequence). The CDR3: CASRRAGAHEQFF. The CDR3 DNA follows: TGTGCCAGCAGGAGAGCGGGAGCCCATGAGCAGTTCTTC.

Here the CDR3 reads CASRPSRLNRDSAHNYGYTF. CDR3 in DNA: TGTGCCAGCCGCCCGTCGAGACTTAACCGGGACAGCGCACATAACTATGGCTACACCTTC. The gene calls are TRBV7-8 and TRBJ1-2; 7 bases match TRBD1. The CDR3 is 20 amino acids. Trimming took 8 bases from V and 1 from J; bases not matched to a gene: 25. Germline lookup yields CDR1 SGHVS and CDR2 FQNEAQ.

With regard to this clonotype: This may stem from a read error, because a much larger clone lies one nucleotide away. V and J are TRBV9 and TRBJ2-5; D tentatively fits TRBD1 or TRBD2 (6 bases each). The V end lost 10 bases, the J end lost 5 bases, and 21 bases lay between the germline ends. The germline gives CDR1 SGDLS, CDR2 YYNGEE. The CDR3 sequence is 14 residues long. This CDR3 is CAGNQGGRWETQYF. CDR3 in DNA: TGTGCCGGCAACCAAGGGGGGCGATGGGAGACCCAGTACTTC. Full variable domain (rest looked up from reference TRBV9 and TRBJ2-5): DSGVTQTPKHLITATGQRVTLRCSPRSGDLSVYWYQQSLDQGLQFLIQYYNGEERAKGNILERFSAQQFPDLHSELNLSSLELGDSALYFCAGNQGGRWETQYFGPGTRLLVL.

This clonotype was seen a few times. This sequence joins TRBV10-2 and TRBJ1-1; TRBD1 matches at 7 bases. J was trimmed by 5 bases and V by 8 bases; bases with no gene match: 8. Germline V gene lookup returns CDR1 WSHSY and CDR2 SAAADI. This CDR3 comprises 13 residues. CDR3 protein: CASGDRAFTEAFF. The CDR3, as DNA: TGCGCCAGCGGAGACAGGGCGTTTACTGAAGCTTTCTTT.

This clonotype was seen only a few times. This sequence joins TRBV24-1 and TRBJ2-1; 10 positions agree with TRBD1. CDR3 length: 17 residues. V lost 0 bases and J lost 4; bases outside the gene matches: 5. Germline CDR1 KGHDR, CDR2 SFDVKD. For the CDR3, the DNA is TGTGCCACCAGTGATTTGTCCGGGACAGGGGTTTACAATGAGCAGTTCTTC. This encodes CATSDLSGTGVYNEQFF.

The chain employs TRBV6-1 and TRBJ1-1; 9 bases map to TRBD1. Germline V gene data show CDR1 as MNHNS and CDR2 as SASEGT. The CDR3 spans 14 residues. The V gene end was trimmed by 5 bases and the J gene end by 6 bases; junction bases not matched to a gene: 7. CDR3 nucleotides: TGTGCCAGCAGTACTTGGACAGGGGACGCTGAAGCTTTCTTT. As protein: CASSTWTGDAEAFF.

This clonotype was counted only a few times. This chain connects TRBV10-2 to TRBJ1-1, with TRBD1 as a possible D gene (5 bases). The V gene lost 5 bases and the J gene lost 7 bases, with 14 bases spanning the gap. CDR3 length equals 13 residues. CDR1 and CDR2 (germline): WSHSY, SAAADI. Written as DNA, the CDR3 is TGCGCCAGCAGTTTCGTCGACAGCCGTGAAGCTTTCTTT. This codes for CASSFVDSREAFF.

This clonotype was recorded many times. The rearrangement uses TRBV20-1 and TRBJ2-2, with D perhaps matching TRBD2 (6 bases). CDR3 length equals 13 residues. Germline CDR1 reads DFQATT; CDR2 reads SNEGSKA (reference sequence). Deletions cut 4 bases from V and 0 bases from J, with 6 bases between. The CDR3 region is CSAKRANTGELFF. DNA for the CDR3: TGCAGTGCTAAGCGGGCGAACACCGGGGAGCTGTTTTTT.

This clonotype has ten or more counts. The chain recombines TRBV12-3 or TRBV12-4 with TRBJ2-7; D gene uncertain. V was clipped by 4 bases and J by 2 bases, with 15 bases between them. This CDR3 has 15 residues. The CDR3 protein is CASSSETIRTYEQYF. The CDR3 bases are TGTGCCAGCAGTTCTGAAACTATTAGAACCTACGAGCAGTACTTC.